This TCR beta chain was identified during a study of blood T cell repertoires in COVID-19. V lost 4 bases, J lost 3 bases, and 7 bases stayed unmatched. Germline V gene data show CDR1 as SGHTA and CDR2 as FQGTGA. The CDR3 is 16 residues long. TCRdb's table, derived via immunoSEQ multiplex PCR, lists solely in-frame clones and lacks some. The repertoire holds 45,000 to 65,000 clones, around 83% seen once, with roughly 4.5% in the top ten. The chain is built from TRBV7-3 and TRBJ2-3; 10 positions agree with TRBD2. The TCR was taken from a man older than 75 with active COVID-19. Sequencing was done on a sample of peripheral blood. The CDR3 nucleotides are TGTGCCAGCAGCTCTACAGGACTAGCGGAAACAGATACGCAGTATTTT. It yields the protein CASSSTGLAETDTQYF.